This T cell receptor beta chain was documented in a study of blood T cell repertoires in COVID-19. Either two negative PCRs, clearance, or symptom resolution qualified Cohort 3 donors as recovered. The protocol was immunoSEQ multiplex PCR, while the TCRdb copy is restricted to in-frame clones and leaves out a portion. The sample holds roughly 250,000 clones, more than 70% seen once. Germline trimming cut 0 bases from V and 10 bases from J; bases unmatched to any gene: 14. There are 16 residues in the CDR3. Germline V lookup: CDR1 MNHEY, CDR2 SVGAGI. The sequence came from a woman between 45 and 65 years old who had recovered from COVID-19. The chain has TRBV6-5 and TRBJ1-2; 7 bases fit TRBD1. The specimen sequenced was PBMCs or T cells enriched from blood (not recorded which). CDR3 DNA sequence: TGTGCCAGCAGTTACTCGCCCTCGGCAGGGGGTGGCTACTACACCTTC. Translated, it gives CASSYSPSAGGGYYTF.